This entry lists 13 T cell receptor beta chains sequenced from one sample in a study of metastatic and nonmetastatic thyroid tumors. TCRdb re-called the PCR reads with MiXCR. Of approximately 16,000 clones in the sample, roughly 29% were seen once. Treatment of any kind had been given to no patient before thyroid surgery. Material for sequencing was tumor tissue. The source is a male donor with papillary thyroid cancer or a benign thyroid nodule (not recorded which). Some clones in this sample may be carry-over from other donors' samples.

This clone was observed at least ten times. The chain employs TRBV5-1 and TRBJ1-5; the match to TRBD1 covers 8 bases. The CDR3 spans 15 residues. Germline CDR1 reads SGHRS; CDR2 reads YFSETQ. The V segment lost 0 bases and the J segment 6 bases; nucleotides outside the gene matches: 5. For the CDR3, the DNA is TGCGCCAGCAGCTTGGCCGGACAGGGCGGTCAGCCCCAGCATTTT. Residues: CASSLAGQGGQPQHF.

The chain recombines TRBV15 with TRBJ2-7, with 7 bases identical to TRBD2. Germline V CDR1 and CDR2: LNHNV, YYDKDF (reference sequence). V shed 1 base, J shed 3 bases, and the junction held 6 bases outside the gene matches. CDR3 length: 15 residues. In DNA, the CDR3 is TGTGCCACCAGCAGAGGGGGCGGGAGACTCTACGAGCAGTACTTC. Encoded protein: CATSRGGGRLYEQYF.

The genes are TRBV20-1 and TRBJ1-2; D is undetermined. This CDR3 region has 12 residues. The germline V gene encodes CDR1 DFQATT and CDR2 SNEGSKA (reference sequence). V shed 2 bases and J shed 7 bases, with 11 bases lying between them. The DNA of the CDR3 is TGCAGTGCTAGAAATGGGGTGAGTGGCTACACCTTC. As protein: CSARNGVSGYTF.

The sample holds a few counts of this clone. This chain links TRBV6-2 or TRBV6-3 with TRBJ2-1; D not resolved. V dropped 3 bases and J dropped 9 bases, with 12 bases sitting between them. There are 13 residues in the CDR3. CDR1 MNHEY and CDR2 SVGEGT come from the germline V gene. The CDR3 loop reads CASSYLGLAEQFF. The CDR3 region has the DNA TGTGCCAGCAGTTATTTGGGGTTAGCTGAGCAGTTCTTC.

In this sample, this clone turned up many times. V is TRBV9 and J is TRBJ2-3; D is possibly TRBD2 (6 bases). The germline gives CDR1 SGDLS, CDR2 YYNGEE. V was shortened by 4 bases and J by 2 bases, with 20 bases between the two germline ends. This CDR3 contains 17 residues. The CDR3 coding sequence is TGTGCCAGCAGCAATCTTAGGGACTCCGGACTCACAGATACGCAGTATTTT. Translated, it gives CASSNLRDSGLTDTQYF.

Judged by abundance, this clone is medium-sized (0.01 to 0.1%). The chain has TRBV5-1 and TRBJ2-1, with a weak D call TRBD2 (6 bases). V gave up 5 bases and J gave up 6 bases, with 9 bases separating them. This CDR3 has 12 amino acids. Germline V gene lookup returns CDR1 SGHRS and CDR2 YFSETQ. The DNA for the CDR3 is TGCGCCAGCAGACTGACTAGCAATGAGCAGTTCTTC. Amino acids: CASRLTSNEQFF.

This clone was seen ten or more times. The chain couples TRBV18 to TRBJ1-5; D not resolved. CDR1 is KGHSH, CDR2 LQKENI, per germline. Trimming pared 5 bases from V and 2 bases from J, leaving 13 bases between. This CDR3 is 15 amino acids long. DNA of the CDR3: TGTGCCAGCTCATCTCACATAGTAGGCAATCAGCCCCAGCATTTT. The encoded protein is CASSSHIVGNQPQHF. Drawing the rest from reference TRBV18 and TRBJ1-5, the complete variable domain is NAGVMQNPRHLVRRRGQEARLRCSPMKGHSHVYWYRQLPEEGLKFMVYLQKENIIDESGMPKERFSAEFPKEGPSILRIQQVVRGDSAAYFCASSSHIVGNQPQHFGDGTRLSIL.

This clone was seen many times. The gene calls are TRBV28 and TRBJ2-1, with 8 bases aligning to TRBD1. From germline, CDR1 is MDHEN and CDR2 SYDVKM. V gave up 3 bases and J gave up 7 bases; unmatched junction bases: 8. This CDR3 is built from 15 residues. CDR3 loop: CASSLTGEARNEQFF. CDR3 nucleotide sequence: TGTGCCAGCAGTTTGACAGGGGAAGCTCGTAATGAGCAGTTCTTC.

In regard to this clone: Mismatch with germline at one junction end may stem from a read error. The CDR3 loop is CASMRGTTDSQYF. CDR3 DNA: TGTGCCAGCATGCGGGGCACGACAGATTCGCAGTATTTT. The chain has TRBV28 and TRBJ2-3; D is possibly TRBD2 (6 bases). The V gene's germline CDR1 is MDHEN and CDR2 SYDVKM. This CDR3 is 13 amino acids long. Together with reference TRBV28 and TRBJ2-3, the CDR3 gives the full variable domain: DVKVTQSSRYLVKRTGEKVFLECVQDMDHENMFWYRQDPGLGLRLIYFSYDVKMKEKGDIPEGYSVSREKKERFSLILESASTNQTSMYLCASMRGTTDSQYFGPGTRLTVL.

There are a few counts of this clone. This chain connects TRBV12-3 or TRBV12-4 to TRBJ1-4; 9 positions agree with TRBD1. This CDR3 spans 14 amino acids. J gave up 6 bases and V 5 bases, and 4 bases lay outside the gene matches. The CDR3 DNA sequence: TGTGCCAGCAGTGAGACAGGGGGACATGAAAAACTGTTTTTT. Protein product: CASSETGGHEKLFF.

This clone was detected ten times or more. The chain employs TRBV5-6 and TRBJ1-1, with TRBD1 identical over 11 bases. Losses at the gene ends were 2 bases for V and 10 bases for J; bases not matched to a gene: 7. The CDR3 totals 14 residues. Germline CDR1 and CDR2: SGHDT and YYEEEE. CDR3 nucleotide sequence: TGTGCCAGCAGCTTTGCGGACAGGGGGCGTCGAGCTTTCTTT. Protein sequence: CASSFADRGRRAFF.

To note about this clone: This may be a read error: a much more frequent sequence differs by one nucleotide. V gene TRBV15 combines with J gene TRBJ2-1; TRBD2 aligns across 9 bases. The V segment lost 7 bases and the J segment 4 bases; nucleotides outside the gene matches: 8. Germline loops: CDR1 LNHNV, CDR2 YYDKDF (reference sequence). The CDR3 consists of 15 residues. CDR3 residues: CATTRGTSSYNEQFF. The CDR3, as DNA: TGTGCCACCACCCGCGGGACTAGCTCTTACAATGAGCAGTTCTTC.

Many counts were recorded for this clone. This chain links TRBV12-3 or TRBV12-4 with TRBJ2-7; no definite D call. The CDR3 is made up of 12 amino acids. The ends were cut back, 1 base at V and 4 bases at J, with 5 bases in the middle. CDR3 residues: CASSLVRYEQYF. The DNA of the CDR3 is TGTGCCAGCAGTTTAGTAAGATACGAGCAGTACTTC.